Many counts were recorded for the clone carrying this T cell receptor beta chain. What it binds is not known. Relative to the germline gene, one junction end is altered; a read error may explain this. The sample comes from a study of response to subunit inactivated influenza vaccine. There are 13 residues in the CDR3. The V gene's germline CDR1 is SEHNR and CDR2 FQNEAQ (reference sequence). TCRdb processed the RT-PCR reads anew with MiXCR; each CDR3 protein has one entry. The table includes hundreds of thousands of distinct CDR3 sequences, approximately 10% detected once. Study findings and constraints: New T cells are recruited in small numbers by each seasonal influenza vaccination, according to the authors' suggestion.

The gene calls are TRBV7-9 and TRBJ2-2, with 8 bases fitting TRBD2. The sample here was PBMCs from blood, taken on the day of vaccination. This receptor was taken from a man over 45 who received an inactivated influenza vaccine. The CDR3 is CATSGGGTGELFF. The CDR3 DNA reads TGTGCCACCAGCGGCGGGGGGACCGGGGAGCTGTTTTTT.